This entry concerns a single TCR beta chain. This specimen comes from a study of blood T cell repertoires in COVID-19. Original methodology: Estimates of nucleated cell counts were drawn from the amplification of reference gene primers. The protocol was immunoSEQ multiplex PCR, while the TCRdb copy is restricted to in-frame clones and leaves out a portion. That table furnishes V, J and clone size, whereas the DNA furnished D and trimming. The sample lists some 90,000 clones; less than 90% were seen once. Trimming cost V 5 bases and J 1 base; bases outside gene matches: 9. Germline V gene lookup returns CDR1 SGHTA and CDR2 FQGNSA. CDR3 length: 16 amino acids.

This rearrangement joins TRBV7-2 to TRBJ2-3, with 7 bases identical to TRBD1. The sequence came from a human donor in a cohort sampled during active COVID-19. Sample: peripheral blood. The CDR3 nucleotides read TGTGCCAGCAGCACGGGACAGCTTATCGGCACAGATACGCAGTATTTT. Its protein product is CASSTGQLIGTDTQYF.